This T cell receptor (beta chain) is drawn from a study of cytomegalovirus exposure and HLA in healthy donors. Study-wide points: V- and J-gene trimming of TCR beta was linked (in a later analysis) to a missense DCLRE1C variant. Among TCR beta chains of equal frequency, HLA-associated ones were more clonally expanded in a later analysis.

In regard to this clone: What it binds is unknown.

Primers included in the PCR were 60 Vbeta and 13 Jbeta primers. Sequencing used immunoSEQ multiplex PCR; TCRdb keeps in-frame clones, though not all of them. The sample carries about 160,000 clones, approximately 78% recorded once. The clonotype originates from a woman aged 18-29 years in good health and CMV-seronegative. The sequencing input was PBMCs.

The CDR3 loop reads CASSFAQGDYGYTF. DNA of the CDR3: TGTGCCAGCAGCTTCGCACAGGGGGACTATGGCTACACCTTC. The chain is built from TRBV7-6 and TRBJ1-2; TRBD1 matches at 8 bases. The CDR3 loop spans 14 amino acids. CDR1 and CDR2 (germline): SGHVS, FNYEAQ. Trimming at V came to 3 bases and at J to 3 bases, leaving 3 bases not matched to a gene. Full variable domain (remainder filled in from reference TRBV7-6 and TRBJ1-2): GAGVSQSPRYKVTKRGQDVALRCDPISGHVSLYWYRQALGQGPEFLTYFNYEAQQDKSGLPNDRFSAERPEGSISTLTIQRTEQRDSAMYRCASSFAQGDYGYTFGSGTRLTVV.